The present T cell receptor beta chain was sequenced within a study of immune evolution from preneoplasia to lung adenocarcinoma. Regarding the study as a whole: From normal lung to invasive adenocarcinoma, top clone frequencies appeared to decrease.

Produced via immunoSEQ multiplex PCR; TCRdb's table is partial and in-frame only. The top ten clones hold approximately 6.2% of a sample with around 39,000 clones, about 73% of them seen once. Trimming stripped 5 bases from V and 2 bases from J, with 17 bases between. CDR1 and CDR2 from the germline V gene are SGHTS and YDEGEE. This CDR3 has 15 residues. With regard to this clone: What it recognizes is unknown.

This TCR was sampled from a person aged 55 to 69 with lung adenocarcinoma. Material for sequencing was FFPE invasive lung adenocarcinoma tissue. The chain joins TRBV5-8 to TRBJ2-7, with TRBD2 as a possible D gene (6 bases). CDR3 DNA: TGTGCCAGCAGACGTCGAGGGACTCAGGCCTACGAGCAGTACTTC. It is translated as CASRRRGTQAYEQYF. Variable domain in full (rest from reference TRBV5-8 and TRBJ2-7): EAGVTQSPTHLIKTRGQQATLRCSPISGHTSVYWYQQALGLGLQFLLWYDEGEERNRGNFPPRFSGRQFPNYSSELNVNALELEDSALYLCASRRRGTQAYEQYFGPGTRLTVT.